This TCR beta chain was observed in a study of blood T cell repertoires in COVID-19. About the study: Acute-phase and convalescent COVID-19 samples originated in the United States, Italy and Spain.

Original processing methods: The assay estimated nucleated cells by amplifying reference gene primers. Sequencing was performed with immunoSEQ multiplex PCR; in TCRdb, only in-frame clones are kept and a portion is missing. V, J and clone size are those of that table, while D and trimming were read from the DNA. This table holds approximately 200,000 clones, approximately 80% found once. Germline assignment: CDR1 LNHDA and CDR2 SQIVND (reference sequence). The V end was cut by 6 bases, the J end by 5 bases, with 23 bases between. CDR3 length equals 17 residues. The sequencing sample was made of peripheral blood. This sequence joins TRBV19 and TRBJ1-5; D might be TRBD1 (5 bases). This TCR came from a woman older than 75 with COVID-19, enrolled during active disease. The CDR3 DNA reads as TGTGCCAGTAGCACGGCCCGGGGGAGGAAGGTGGATCAGCCCCAGCATTTT. This gives the protein CASSTARGRKVDQPQHF.